One sample yielded the 3 T cell receptor beta chains listed below, sequenced in a study of T cell responses to AZD1222 COVID-19 vaccine. Here immunoSEQ multiplex PCR was the method, and the copy in TCRdb shows in-frame clones only, minus some. In the table there are roughly 140,000 clones, more than 75% of which are singletons. The specimen was peripheral blood, collected 28 days after the second AZD1222 dose. The receptors were gathered from an adult who received the AZD1222 COVID-19 vaccine.

This chain links TRBV28 with TRBJ2-7; either TRBD1 or TRBD2 may supply D (5 bases each). The germline CDR1 and CDR2 sequences are MDHEN and SYDVKM. With 6 bases removed from V and 2 bases from J, the gap between germline ends came to 14 bases. The CDR3 loop spans 14 amino acids. The CDR3 DNA reads as TGTGCCAGCAGGACCGGGACCATCCCCTACGAGCAGTACTTC. This codes for CASRTGTIPYEQYF. The whole variable domain, remainder taken from reference TRBV28 and TRBJ2-7, is DVKVTQSSRYLVKRTGEKVFLECVQDMDHENMFWYRQDPGLGLRLIYFSYDVKMKEKGDIPEGYSVSREKKERFSLILESASTNQTSMYLCASRTGTIPYEQYFGPGTRLTVT.

The gene calls are TRBV3-1 (or the pseudogene TRBV3-2) and TRBJ2-7, with 8 bases aligning to TRBD2. Trimming cost V 4 bases and J 6 bases; bases outside gene matches: 8. The CDR3 has 14 amino acids. The germline CDR1 and CDR2 sequences are LGHDT and YNNKEL (reference sequence). The CDR3 loop reads CASSPASGSGEQYF. The CDR3 DNA reads as TGTGCCAGCAGCCCAGCCAGCGGGAGTGGCGAGCAGTACTTC.

This clone was observed once. The genes are TRBV28 and TRBJ1-2; D is perhaps TRBD1 (6 bases). The CDR3 covers 13 residues. In germline, CDR1 is MDHEN, CDR2 SYDVKM. Trimming shortened V by 1 base and J by 7 bases, and 10 bases separated the two germline ends. The chain's CDR3 is CASSLSGARGYTF. CDR3 nucleotide sequence: TGTGCCAGCAGTTTATCGGGGGCGCGTGGCTACACCTTC.